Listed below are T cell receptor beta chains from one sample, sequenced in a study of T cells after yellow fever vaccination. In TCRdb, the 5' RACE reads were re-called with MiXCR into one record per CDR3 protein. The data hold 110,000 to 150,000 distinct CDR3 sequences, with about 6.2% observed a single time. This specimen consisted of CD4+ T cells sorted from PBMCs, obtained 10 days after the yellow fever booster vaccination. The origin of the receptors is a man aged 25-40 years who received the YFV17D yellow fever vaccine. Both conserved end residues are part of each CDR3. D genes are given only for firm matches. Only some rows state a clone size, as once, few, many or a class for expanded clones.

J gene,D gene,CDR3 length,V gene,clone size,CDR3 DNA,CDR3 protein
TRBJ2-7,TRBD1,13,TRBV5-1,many,TGCGCCAGCAGCCTACAGGGGCACTACGAGCAGTACTTC,CASSLQGHYEQYF
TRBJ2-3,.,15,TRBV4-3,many,TGCGCCAGCAGCCAAGATTTTTTAGGGGTGGATACGCAGTATTTT,CASSQDFLGVDTQYF
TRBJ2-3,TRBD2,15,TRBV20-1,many,TGCAGTGCTAGGCAGGGAGGGAAAAGCACAGATACGCAGTATTTT,CSARQGGKSTDTQYF
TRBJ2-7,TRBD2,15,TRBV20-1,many,TGCAGTGCTCCACAAGCTACTAGCGGGAGCTCCGAGCAGTACTTC,CSAPQATSGSSEQYF
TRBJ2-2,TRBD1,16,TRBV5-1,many,TGCGCCAGCAGAAATCCAACAGGGGGCAACACCGGGGAGCTGTTTTTT,CASRNPTGGNTGELFF
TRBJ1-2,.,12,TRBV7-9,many,TGTGCCAGCAGCTCAAGGAGCTCTGGCTACACCTTC,CASSSRSSGYTF
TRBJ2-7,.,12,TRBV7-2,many,TGTGCCAGCAGCTTCACCGTCGGCGAGCAGTACTTC,CASSFTVGEQYF
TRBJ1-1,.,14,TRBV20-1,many,TGCAGTGCTAGCTCCTGGGGGGGAGGCACTGAAGCTTTCTTT,CSASSWGGGTEAFF
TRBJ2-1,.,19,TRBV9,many,TGTGCCAGCAGCGTTTTAGGACAGACAAACACTAACTTTTACAATGAGCAGTTCTTC,CASSVLGQTNTNFYNEQFF
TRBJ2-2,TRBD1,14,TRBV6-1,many,TGTGCCAGCAGCTGGGGACAGGGATCAGGGGAGCTGTTTTTT,CASSWGQGSGELFF
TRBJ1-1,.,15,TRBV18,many,TGTGCCAGCTCACCATTGCAGGGGCTTTCAACTGAAGCTTTCTTT,CASSPLQGLSTEAFF
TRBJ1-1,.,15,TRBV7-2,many,TGTGCCAGCAGCTTCCTGACAGGCCTGGTTGCTGAAGCTTTCTTT,CASSFLTGLVAEAFF
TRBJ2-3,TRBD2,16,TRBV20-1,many,TGCAGTGCTAGAGATGCTAGCGGGAGGTTTCCAGATACGCAGTATTTT,CSARDASGRFPDTQYF
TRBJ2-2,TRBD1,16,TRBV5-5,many,TGTGCCAGCAGCTACGTAGGGACAGCCAACACCGGGGAGCTGTTTTTT,CASSYVGTANTGELFF
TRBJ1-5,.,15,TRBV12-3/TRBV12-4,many,TGTGCCAGCAGCCGACGGGACTTTAGCAATCAGCCCCAGCATTTT,CASSRRDFSNQPQHF
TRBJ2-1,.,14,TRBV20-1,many,TGCAGTGCTAGTGTCCCCAGCTCCTACAATGAGCAGTTCTTC,CSASVPSSYNEQFF
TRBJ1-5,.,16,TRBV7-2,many,TGTGCCAGCAGCTTAGCGCCGACAGGAGGAAATCAGCCCCAGCATTTT,CASSLAPTGGNQPQHF
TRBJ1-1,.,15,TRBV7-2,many,TGTGCCAGCAGCTTAGCTGTCAGGGTCGAGACTGAAGCTTTCTTT,CASSLAVRVETEAFF
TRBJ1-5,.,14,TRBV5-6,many,TGTGCCAGCAGCCTTGGGGGAATAGTTCAGCCCCAGCATTTT,CASSLGGIVQPQHF
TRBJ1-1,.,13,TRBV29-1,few,TGCAGCCTCCGACAGTTACTTAACACTGAAGCTTTCTTT,CSLRQLLNTEAFF
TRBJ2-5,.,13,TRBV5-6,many,TGTGCCAGCAGCTGGGCGGGGGCTCAGACCCAGTACTTC,CASSWAGAQTQYF
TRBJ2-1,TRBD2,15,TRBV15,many,TGTGCCACCAGCAGAGTGGCTAGCGGCTACAATGAGCAGTTCTTC,CATSRVASGYNEQFF
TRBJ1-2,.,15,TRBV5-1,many,TGCGCCAGCAGCTTGGTCTCGGAGGGTAACTATGGCTACACCTTC,CASSLVSEGNYGYTF
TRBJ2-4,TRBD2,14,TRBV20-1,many,TGCAGTGCCCAGACTAGCGGGAGGGCTGACATTCAGTACTTC,CSAQTSGRADIQYF
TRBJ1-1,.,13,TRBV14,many,TGTGCCAGCAGCCAAGACGGAACAGGGAGGGCTTTCTTT,CASSQDGTGRAFF
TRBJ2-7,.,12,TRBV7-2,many,TGTGCCAGCAGCTTACGGCCTGGGGAGCAGTACTTC,CASSLRPGEQYF
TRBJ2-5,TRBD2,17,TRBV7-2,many,TGTGCCAGCAGCTCCCCCTGGGGCGCGGGAGGGGAGGAGACCCAGTACTTC,CASSSPWGAGGEETQYF
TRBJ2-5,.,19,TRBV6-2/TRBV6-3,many,TGTGCCAGCATCAACCGGGACACCAATTCGGGGGGACTCCAAGAGACCCAGTACTTC,CASINRDTNSGGLQETQYF
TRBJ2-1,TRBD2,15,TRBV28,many,TGTGCCAGCAGTCCGGGACTAGCGGGAGTTGGTGAGCAGTTCTTC,CASSPGLAGVGEQFF
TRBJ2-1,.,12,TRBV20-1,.,TGCAGTGCTCGCGGACCATCGGATGAGCAGTTCTTC,CSARGPSDEQFF